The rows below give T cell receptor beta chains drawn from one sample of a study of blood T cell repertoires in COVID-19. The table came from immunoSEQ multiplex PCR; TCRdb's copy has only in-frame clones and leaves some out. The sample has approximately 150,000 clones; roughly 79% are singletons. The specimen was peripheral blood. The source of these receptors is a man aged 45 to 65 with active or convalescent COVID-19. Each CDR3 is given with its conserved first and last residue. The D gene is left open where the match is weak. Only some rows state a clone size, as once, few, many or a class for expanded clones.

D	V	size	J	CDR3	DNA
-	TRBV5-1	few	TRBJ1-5	CASSLLQGGQPQHF	TGCGCCAGCAGCTTATTACAGGGTGGACAGCCCCAGCATTTT
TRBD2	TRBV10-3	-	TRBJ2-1	CAISESGGINEQFF	TGTGCCATCAGTGAGTCGGGAGGGATCAATGAGCAGTTCTTC
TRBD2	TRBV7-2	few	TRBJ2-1	CASSLFRGDFNEQFF	TGTGCCAGCAGCCTCTTTCGGGGGGACTTCAATGAGCAGTTCTTC
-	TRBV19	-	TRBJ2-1	CASSKTASSYNEQFF	TGTGCCAGTAGTAAGACAGCTAGCTCCTACAATGAGCAGTTCTTC
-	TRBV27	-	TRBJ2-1	CASSFLQGISYNEQFF	TGTGCCAGCAGTTTCCTCCAGGGGATTTCCTACAATGAGCAGTTCTTC
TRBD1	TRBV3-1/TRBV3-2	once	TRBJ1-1	CASSPLGTGSTEAFF	TGTGCCAGCAGCCCTCTCGGGACAGGGAGCACTGAAGCTTTCTTT
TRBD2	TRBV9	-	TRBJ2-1	CASSVDYRGTSGSMNYNEQFF	TGTGCCAGCAGCGTAGATTATAGGGGGACTAGCGGGAGTATGAACTACAATGAGCAGTTCTTC
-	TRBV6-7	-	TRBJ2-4	CASSPGTPPILAKNIQYF	TGTGCCAGCAGCCCTGGGACTCCTCCCATTCTAGCCAAAAACATTCAGTACTTC
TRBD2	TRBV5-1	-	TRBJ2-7	CASSLVGGRLTYEQYF	TGCGCCAGCAGCTTGGTGGGCGGGAGGCTAACCTACGAGCAGTACTTC
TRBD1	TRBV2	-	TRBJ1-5	CAVRTGTGGYQPQHF	TGTGCCGTACGGACCGGGACAGGGGGATATCAGCCCCAGCATTTT
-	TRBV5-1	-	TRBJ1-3	CASSLGPQGSGNTIYF	TGCGCCAGCAGCTTGGGGCCCCAGGGGTCTGGAAACACCATATATTTT
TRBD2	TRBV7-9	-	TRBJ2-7	CASSLNQEGLAGGPEQYF	TGTGCCAGCAGCTTAAACCAAGAGGGACTAGCGGGAGGGCCCGAGCAGTACTTC
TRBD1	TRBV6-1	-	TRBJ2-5	CASSGRDRGLRETQYF	TGTGCCAGCAGTGGTCGAGACAGGGGGCTTCGGGAGACCCAGTACTTC
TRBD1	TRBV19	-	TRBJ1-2	CASSWGQDYGYTF	TGTGCCAGTAGTTGGGGACAGGATTATGGCTACACCTTC
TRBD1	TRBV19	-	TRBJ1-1	CASSTTGDTEAFF	TGTGCCAGTAGTACAACAGGGGACACTGAAGCTTTCTTT
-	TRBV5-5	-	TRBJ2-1	CASSLLQSNEQFF	TGTGCCAGCAGCTTGTTACAGAGCAATGAGCAGTTCTTC
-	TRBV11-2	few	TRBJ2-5	CASSLVAGRETQYF	TGTGCCAGCAGCTTAGTGGCAGGGAGGGAGACCCAGTACTTC
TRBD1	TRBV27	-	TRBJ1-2	CASRRTGNNYGYTF	TGTGCCAGCAGACGGACAGGGAATAACTATGGCTACACCTTC
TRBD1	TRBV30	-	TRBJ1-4	CACNPGSGQGKLFF	TGTGCCTGCAACCCGGGATCTGGACAGGGAAAACTGTTTTTT
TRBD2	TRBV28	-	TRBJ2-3	CASSVLAGGTDTQYF	TGTGCCAGCAGCGTTCTAGCGGGTGGGACAGATACGCAGTATTTT
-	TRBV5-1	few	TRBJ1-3	CASSLGSGPNSGNTIYF	TGCGCCAGCAGCTTGGGTAGCGGCCCGAACTCTGGAAACACCATATATTTT
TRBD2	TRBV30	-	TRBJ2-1	CAWTISRTSGLDGNEQFF	TGTGCCTGGACCATCTCCCGGACTAGCGGGCTTGACGGCAATGAGCAGTTCTTC
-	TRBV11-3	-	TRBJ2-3	CASSLDLRADTQYF	TGTGCCAGCAGCTTAGATCTACGTGCAGATACGCAGTATTTT
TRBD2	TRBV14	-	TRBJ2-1	CASSRRLAGGPYNEQFF	TGTGCCAGCAGCCGACGACTAGCGGGAGGGCCCTACAATGAGCAGTTCTTC
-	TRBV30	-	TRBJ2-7	CAWEQGAYEQYF	TGTGCCTGGGAACAGGGTGCCTACGAGCAGTACTTC
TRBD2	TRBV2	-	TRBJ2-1	CASSEGLAAFDEQFF	TGTGCCAGCAGTGAAGGACTAGCGGCCTTCGATGAGCAGTTCTTC
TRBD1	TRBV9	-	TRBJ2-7	CASSLGQATYEQYF	TGTGCCAGCAGCCTGGGACAGGCTACCTACGAGCAGTACTTC
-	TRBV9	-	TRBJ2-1	CASSVGGAVEQFF	TGTGCCAGCAGCGTCGGTGGGGCCGTTGAGCAGTTCTTC
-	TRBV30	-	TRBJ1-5	CAWSDRGNQPQHF	TGTGCCTGGAGTGACAGGGGCAATCAGCCCCAGCATTTT
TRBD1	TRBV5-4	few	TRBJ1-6	CASSLVLTGTGVSPLHF	TGTGCCAGCAGCTTGGTCCTAACCGGGACAGGGGTATCACCCCTCCACTTT
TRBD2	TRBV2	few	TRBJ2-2	CASRRLREGGELFF	TGTGCCAGCAGACGACTAAGGGAGGGCGGGGAGCTGTTTTTT
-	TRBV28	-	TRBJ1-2	CASSLAGASDGYTF	TGTGCCAGCAGTTTAGCGGGAGCCTCAGATGGCTACACCTTC
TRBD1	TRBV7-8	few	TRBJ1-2	CASSHNRGRNYGYTF	TGTGCCAGCAGCCATAACAGGGGGCGTAACTATGGCTACACCTTC
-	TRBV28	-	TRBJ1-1	CASSVGGGNTEAFF	TGTGCCAGCAGTGTCGGGGGGGGGAACACTGAAGCTTTCTTT